This T cell receptor beta chain originates from a study of OX40 agonist ivuxolimab in advanced cancers. Notes on the study in general: The study observed clonal expansion of CD4+ and CD8+ blood T cells by week 6 at 0.1 to 3.0 mg/kg.

V lost 5 bases and J lost 2, with 10 bases in between. Germline V lookup: CDR1 SEHNR, CDR2 FQNEAQ (reference sequence). CDR3 length: 13 amino acids. This clone was observed a single time. The antigen is not known. TCRdb's table, derived via immunoSEQ multiplex PCR, lists solely in-frame clones and lacks some. Of around 95,000 clones listed, about 92% are singletons. Sequenced material: CD4+ or CD8+ T cells sorted from blood, taken in a trial of the OX40 agonist ivuxolimab. The chain links TRBV7-9 to TRBJ2-7, with D unresolved. This clonotype was obtained from an adult with an advanced solid tumor such as melanoma, head and neck, liver or kidney cancer. This CDR3 reads CASSIDQPYEQYF. The CDR3 bases are TGTGCCAGCAGCATAGACCAACCCTACGAGCAGTACTTC. The variable domain in full, with the rest retrieved from reference TRBV7-9 and TRBJ2-7, is DTGVSQNPRHKITKRGQNVTFRCDPISEHNRLYWYRQTLGQGPEFLTYFQNEAQLEKSRLLSDRFSAERPKGSFSTLEIQRTEQGDSAMYLCASSIDQPYEQYFGPGTRLTVT.